This T cell receptor (beta chain) comes out of a study of beta chain features in type 1 diabetes. Study-wide points: Across patients, naive, central memory and Treg TCRB repertoires exhibited apparently greater similarity than was observed across healthy donors.

A word on this clone: Its antigen is still unknown.

Reverse transcription of all isolated RNA meant that expressed TCRB transcripts were sequenced. TCRdb's copy holds only in-frame clones and misses some; the assay was immunoSEQ multiplex PCR. The sample has around 500,000 clones; about an eighth are singletons. With 3 bases removed from V and 2 bases from J, the gap between germline ends came to 8 bases. From germline, CDR1 is KGHSH and CDR2 LQKENI. This CDR3 is 14 amino acids long. Sequencing was performed on naive CD4+ T cells from blood. The origin of this receptor is a young woman in good health. The chain joins TRBV18 to TRBJ1-5; D not certain. The CDR3 DNA sequence: TGTGCCAGCTCACCCGGCGTGGGCAATCAGCCCCAGCATTTT. It encodes CASSPGVGNQPQHF.